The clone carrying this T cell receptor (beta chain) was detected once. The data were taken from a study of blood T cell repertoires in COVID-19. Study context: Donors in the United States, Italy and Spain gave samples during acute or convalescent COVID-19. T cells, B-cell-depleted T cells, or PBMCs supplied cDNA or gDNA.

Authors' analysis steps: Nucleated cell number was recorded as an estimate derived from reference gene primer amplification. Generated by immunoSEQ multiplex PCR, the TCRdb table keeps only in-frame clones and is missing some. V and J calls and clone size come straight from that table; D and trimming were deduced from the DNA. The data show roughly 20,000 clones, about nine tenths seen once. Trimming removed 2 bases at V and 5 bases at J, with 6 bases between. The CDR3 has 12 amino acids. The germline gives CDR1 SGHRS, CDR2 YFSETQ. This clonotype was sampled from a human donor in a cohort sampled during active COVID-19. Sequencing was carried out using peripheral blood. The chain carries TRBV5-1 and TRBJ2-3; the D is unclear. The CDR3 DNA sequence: TGCGCCAGCAGCTTAACAGAAGATACGCAGTATTTT. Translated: CASSLTEDTQYF.